What follows are 31 T cell receptor beta chains derived from one specimen sequenced in a study of T cell changes during pregnancy in multiple sclerosis. The table came from immunoSEQ multiplex PCR; TCRdb's copy has only in-frame clones and leaves some out. Of about 49,000 clones detected, nearly 90% appear once; the ten largest clones hold 4.5% to 5.5%. The sequencing used peripheral blood, collected after pregnancy. The receptors come from a female donor in good health, enrolled as a control in a pregnancy study.

This chain joins TRBV27 and TRBJ1-4; D not resolved. Trimming pared 3 bases from V and 7 bases from J, leaving 9 bases between. Germline V gives CDR1 MNHEY, CDR2 SMNVEV (reference sequence). This CDR3 spans 13 amino acids. CDR3 nucleotide sequence: TGTGCCAGCAGTTTCGGAGGGTTTGAAAAACTGTTTTTT. This sequence encodes CASSFGGFEKLFF.

Written as DNA, the CDR3 is TGCGCCAGCAGTGCACAGCCCTCGGGGGGAGCTTTCTTT. Protein sequence: CASSAQPSGGAFF. The chain combines TRBV10-1 with TRBJ1-1; D possibly corresponds to TRBD1 (5 bases). Deletions cut 4 bases from V and 10 bases from J, with 16 bases between. The CDR3 totals 13 residues. Germline CDR1 is WNHNN and CDR2 is SYGVQD (reference sequence).

The rearrangement joins TRBV4-2 to TRBJ1-2; tentative D call: TRBD1 (6 bases). Germline V CDR1 and CDR2: LGHNA, YNFKEQ. V lost 0 bases, J lost 6 bases, and 11 bases lay in between. The CDR3 is 14 residues long. CDR3 sequence: CASSQDTGFNGYTF. The CDR3 DNA sequence: TGTGCCAGCAGCCAAGATACAGGGTTTAATGGCTACACCTTC.

This clone was recorded only once. The gene calls are TRBV7-2 and TRBJ2-7, with 14 bases matching TRBD2. Germline values: CDR1 SGHTA, CDR2 FQGNSA. The V and J ends lost 5 bases and 4 bases, in that order; junction bases with no gene match: 4. The CDR3 contains 15 residues. As DNA, the CDR3 is TGTGCCAGCAGCCCTCGACTAGCGGGGGGGTACGAGCAGTACTTC. Its protein product is CASSPRLAGGYEQYF.

The rearrangement links TRBV9 to TRBJ2-7; 7 bases are a match to TRBD2. The CDR3 totals 15 residues. Trimming removed 4 bases from V and 0 bases from J; junction bases left unmatched: 7. CDR1 and CDR2 from the germline V gene are SGDLS and YYNGEE. The CDR3 spells CASSLGLVNSYEQYF. The CDR3 bases are TGTGCCAGCAGCCTCGGACTAGTCAACTCCTACGAGCAGTACTTC.

V gene TRBV7-3 combines with J gene TRBJ2-3, with 9 bases fitting TRBD2. Germline lookup yields CDR1 SGHTA and CDR2 FQGTGA. The V gene end was trimmed by 5 bases and the J gene end by 5 bases; junction bases not matched to a gene: 8. The CDR3 sequence is 15 residues long. The CDR3 coding sequence is TGTGCCAGCAGCCCTGGCGGGGGGGCCATAGATACGCAGTATTTT. The encoded protein is CASSPGGGAIDTQYF.

The chain has TRBV6-5 and TRBJ2-7; the D gene is possibly TRBD2 (5 bases). Trimming shortened V by 10 bases and J by 4 bases, and 20 bases separated the two germline ends. CDR1 and CDR2 from the germline V gene are MNHEY and SVGAGI. This CDR3 comprises 14 residues. This CDR3 is CATKQGLSLYEQYF. The CDR3 region has the DNA TGTGCCACCAAACAAGGACTTTCATTATACGAGCAGTACTTC.

In this sample, this clone turned up once. CDR3 nucleotide sequence: TGTGCCAGCAGCCTGGACAGGGTGGCTTTCTTT. The encoded protein is CASSLDRVAFF. The V call is TRBV7-2, the J call TRBJ1-1; TRBD1 matches 8 bases. CDR1 is SGHTA and CDR2 is FQGNSA in the germline V gene. The ends lost 5 bases at V and 11 bases at J; junction bases unmatched: 4. This CDR3 has 11 amino acids.

This clone was detected a few times. V usage is TRBV19 and J usage is TRBJ1-5; D perhaps matches TRBD1 (5 bases). Trimming cost V 6 bases and J 1 base, with 13 bases left between them. The CDR3 has 15 residues. Germline values: CDR1 LNHDA, CDR2 SQIVND (reference sequence). CDR3 residues: CASRVQASSNQPQHF. Here the CDR3 DNA reads TGTGCCAGTAGGGTACAGGCTTCGAGCAATCAGCCCCAGCATTTT. The full variable domain, its missing parts supplied by reference TRBV19 and TRBJ1-5, is DGGITQSPKYLFRKEGQNVTLSCEQNLNHDAMYWYRQDPGQGLRLIYYSQIVNDFQKGDIAEGYSVSREKKESFPLTVTSAQKNPTAFYLCASRVQASSNQPQHFGDGTRLSIL.

This sequence joins TRBV30 and TRBJ2-2; 10 nucleotides align to TRBD2. Looked up from germline, CDR1 is GTSNPN and CDR2 is SVGIG (reference sequence). V lost 2 bases to trimming and J lost 5 bases; unmatched junction nucleotides: 5. The CDR3 contains 15 residues. Here the CDR3 DNA reads TGTGCCTGGAGTACCAGCGGGAGGGAGACCGGGGAGCTGTTTTTT. Protein sequence: CAWSTSGRETGELFF.

The V and J genes are TRBV7-8 and TRBJ1-2, with TRBD1 identical over 7 bases. Losses at the gene ends were 5 bases for V and 5 bases for J; bases not matched to a gene: 8. Germline V lookup: CDR1 SGHVS, CDR2 FQNEAQ. This CDR3 is 14 amino acids long. CDR3 amino acids: CASSGRQGGYGYTF. The CDR3 region has the DNA TGTGCCAGCAGCGGGAGACAGGGCGGGTATGGCTACACCTTC.

The CDR3 protein is CASTKGAAPSSNQPQHF. The CDR3 DNA is TGTGCCAGCACCAAGGGGGCAGCCCCTTCCAGCAATCAGCCCCAGCATTTT. The V and J genes are TRBV9 and TRBJ1-5; 7 bases are a match to TRBD1. Germline trimming cut 6 bases from V and 1 base from J; bases unmatched to any gene: 13. Per the germline V gene, CDR1 is SGDLS and CDR2 is YYNGEE. This CDR3 spans 17 amino acids.

V gene TRBV27 combines with J gene TRBJ2-1; D remains ambiguous. From germline, CDR1 is MNHEY and CDR2 SMNVEV (reference sequence). V lost 2 bases to trimming and J lost 9 bases, with 8 bases between them. This CDR3 is 12 amino acids long. Written as DNA, the CDR3 is TGTGCCAGCAGTTTAATCCCTTCTGAGCAGTTCTTC. Encoded protein: CASSLIPSEQFF.

The J gene is TRBJ2-3, the V gene TRBV5-6; the D gene is possibly TRBD1 (5 bases). The CDR3 consists of 16 residues. With 4 bases removed from V and 3 bases from J, the gap between germline ends came to 18 bases. Per germline, CDR1 SGHDT and CDR2 YYEEEE. The CDR3 reads CASSTRGWGNTDTQYF. For the CDR3, the DNA is TGTGCCAGCAGCACCCGCGGCTGGGGCAATACAGATACGCAGTATTTT. The full variable domain, in which reference TRBV5-6 and TRBJ2-3 provide the parts outside the CDR3, is DAGVTQSPTHLIKTRGQQVTLRCSPKSGHDTVSWYQQALGQGPQFIFQYYEEEERQRGNFPDRFSGHQFPNYSSELNVNALLLGDSALYLCASSTRGWGNTDTQYFGPGTRLTVL.

The chain links TRBV11-2 to TRBJ2-7, with D possibly being TRBD2 (7 bases). This CDR3 spans 14 amino acids. V gave up 1 base and J gave up 5 bases, with 12 bases separating them. Germline lookup yields CDR1 SGHAT and CDR2 FQNNGV. The CDR3 reads CASSLVRGANEQYF. For the CDR3, the DNA is TGTGCCAGCAGCTTAGTCCGGGGGGCCAACGAGCAGTACTTC.

The chain is built from TRBV9 and TRBJ2-1; 8 nucleotides match TRBD1. Germline V CDR1 and CDR2: SGDLS, YYNGEE. The CDR3 covers 14 residues. After removal of 3 bases from V and 9 bases from J, the junction contained 8 bases not matched to a gene. CDR3 sequence reads: CASSGDRGRGEQFF. CDR3 in DNA: TGTGCCAGCAGCGGCGACAGGGGCAGAGGTGAGCAGTTCTTC.

CDR3 in DNA: TGTGCCAGCAGTTACTCCCAGGGGTACTACAATGAGCAGTTCTTC. Protein sequence: CASSYSQGYYNEQFF. This sequence joins TRBV6-5 and TRBJ2-1, with a tentative D call TRBD1 (6 bases). The germline V and J ends were trimmed by 0 bases and 3 bases, with 9 bases remaining between them. This CDR3 comprises 15 residues. The germline V gene has CDR1 MNHEY and CDR2 SVGAGI.

The rearrangement links TRBV27 to TRBJ2-3, with 12 bases fitting TRBD1. V trimming: 6 bases; J trimming: 0 bases; junction bases outside the gene matches: 7. Germline CDR1 is MNHEY and CDR2 is SMNVEV (reference sequence). The CDR3 has 17 residues. CDR3 sequence reads: CASRGQGASPSTDTQYF. Here the CDR3 DNA reads TGTGCCAGCAGGGGACAGGGGGCTTCACCTAGCACAGATACGCAGTATTTT.

The chain employs TRBV20-1 and TRBJ1-2, with D unclear. The CDR3 runs to 11 residues. From germline, CDR1 is DFQATT and CDR2 SNEGSKA (reference sequence). The germline V and J ends were trimmed by 3 bases and 7 bases, with 9 bases remaining between them. The CDR3 sequence is CSARTGFGYTF. The CDR3 coding sequence is TGCAGTGCTAGGACCGGGTTTGGCTACACCTTC.

This chain connects TRBV19 to TRBJ1-3; the D gene is possibly TRBD1 (6 bases). CDR3 length: 17 amino acids. V dropped 5 bases and J dropped 0 bases, with 17 bases sitting between them. Germline assignment: CDR1 LNHDA and CDR2 SQIVND (reference sequence). CDR3 in DNA: TGTGCCAGTAGTCGGACCAGGGACACTATCTCTGGAAACACCATATATTTT. Its protein is CASSRTRDTISGNTIYF.

The rearrangement links TRBV13 to TRBJ1-5; D remains ambiguous. The CDR3 runs to 13 residues. CDR1 is PRHDT, CDR2 FYEKMQ, per germline (reference sequence). V lost 0 bases and J 10 bases, leaving 10 bases between the germline ends. The chain's CDR3 is CASSLGGSGPQHF. The CDR3 DNA reads TGTGCCAGCAGCTTAGGAGGGTCGGGACCCCAGCATTTT.

The chain employs TRBV6-6 and TRBJ1-4; D gene unclear. V lost 0 bases and J 6 bases, leaving 11 bases between the germline ends. Germline values: CDR1 MNHNY, CDR2 SVGAGI (reference sequence). This CDR3 comprises 15 residues. The CDR3 region has the DNA TGTGCCAGCAGTTACTCGGATTGGGGAGATGAAAAACTGTTTTTT. Its translation: CASSYSDWGDEKLFF.

By share, this clone ranks as large (0.1 to 1%). The rearrangement uses TRBV15 and TRBJ2-7, with 9 bases fitting TRBD1. The CDR3 extends over 13 amino acids. Looked up from germline, CDR1 is LNHNV and CDR2 is YYDKDF (reference sequence). V shed 5 bases, J shed 5 bases, and the junction held 4 bases outside the gene matches. The CDR3 reads CATSLDRGDEQYF. The CDR3 DNA follows: TGTGCCACCAGCCTCGACAGGGGGGACGAGCAGTACTTC.

The chain is built from TRBV27 and TRBJ1-2, with 7 bases aligning to TRBD1. The CDR3 spans 15 residues. J was trimmed by 6 bases and V by 0 bases; bases with no gene match: 7. CDR1 and CDR2 from the germline V gene are MNHEY and SMNVEV (reference sequence). The CDR3 region is CASSLSKTGLDGYTF. Written as DNA, the CDR3 is TGTGCCAGCAGTTTATCGAAGACAGGGCTGGATGGCTACACCTTC.

The CDR3 reads CASSPNRVANYGYTF. The CDR3 nucleotides are TGTGCCAGCAGCCCCAACAGGGTAGCTAACTATGGCTACACCTTC. V usage is TRBV9 and J usage is TRBJ1-2, with D possibly matching TRBD1 (6 bases). Germline V gene sequence: CDR1 SGDLS, CDR2 YYNGEE. V dropped 4 bases and J dropped 0 bases, with 13 bases sitting between them. The CDR3 consists of 15 residues.

The chain couples TRBV7-3 to TRBJ2-7; TRBD1 matches 12 bases. Per the germline V gene, CDR1 is SGHTA and CDR2 is FQGTGA. The CDR3 runs to 17 residues. Trimming cost V 4 bases and J 4 bases; bases outside gene matches: 11. CDR3 DNA sequence: TGTGCCAGCAGCTCATCCGGGACAGGGGGCTTGGGGTACGAGCAGTACTTC. This gives the protein CASSSSGTGGLGYEQYF.

The rearrangement links TRBV27 to TRBJ1-4, with TRBD1 identical over 11 bases. This CDR3 has 20 amino acids. The V gene end was trimmed by 1 base and the J gene end by 1 base; junction bases not matched to a gene: 11. Germline assignment: CDR1 MNHEY and CDR2 SMNVEV (reference sequence). The CDR3 loop reads CASSLYGPGQGVQTNEKLFF. CDR3 DNA: TGTGCCAGCAGTTTATACGGGCCGGGACAGGGGGTTCAAACTAATGAAAAACTGTTTTTT.

The J gene is TRBJ2-3, the V gene TRBV29-1; TRBD2 matches 8 bases. Germline lookup yields CDR1 SQVTM and CDR2 ANQGSEA. Trimming removed 6 bases from V and 3 bases from J; junction bases left unmatched: 11. CDR3 length equals 15 residues. DNA of the CDR3: TGCAGCGTGAACGGGGCCCCGGGGGGGACAGATACGCAGTATTTT. Translated: CSVNGAPGGTDTQYF.

The chain couples TRBV2 to TRBJ1-5; weak D call: TRBD1 (5 bases). CDR3 length equals 15 residues. V dropped 3 bases and J dropped 6 bases, with 15 bases sitting between them. Germline V gene data show CDR1 as SNHLY and CDR2 as FYNNEI. CDR3 sequence (DNA): TGTGCCAGCAGTGATTGGGGACGGGGAGGTCAGCCCCAGCATTTT. The encoded protein is CASSDWGRGGQPQHF.

The rearrangement uses TRBV5-4 and TRBJ1-2, with D maybe TRBD1 (6 bases). This CDR3 region has 15 residues. CDR1 is SGHNT and CDR2 is YYREEE in the germline V gene (reference sequence). V was trimmed by 1 base and J by 4 bases, leaving 14 bases between them. DNA of the CDR3: TGTGCCAGCAGCTTGCCGGGACAACCTCCCTATGGCTACACCTTC. Residues: CASSLPGQPPYGYTF.

V is TRBV7-9 and J is TRBJ2-5; D is unclear. Trimming cost V 1 base and J 1 base, with 10 bases left between them. The CDR3 length is 15 residues. The germline CDR1 and CDR2 sequences are SEHNR and FQNEAQ (reference sequence). In nucleotides, the CDR3 is TGTGCCAGCAGCTTAGTAAATACTCCCCAAGAGACCCAGTACTTC. Its protein product is CASSLVNTPQETQYF. Based on the CDR3 plus reference TRBV7-9 and TRBJ2-5, the full variable domain is DTGVSQNPRHKITKRGQNVTFRCDPISEHNRLYWYRQTLGQGPEFLTYFQNEAQLEKSRLLSDRFSAERPKGSFSTLEIQRTEQGDSAMYLCASSLVNTPQETQYFGPGTRLLVL.